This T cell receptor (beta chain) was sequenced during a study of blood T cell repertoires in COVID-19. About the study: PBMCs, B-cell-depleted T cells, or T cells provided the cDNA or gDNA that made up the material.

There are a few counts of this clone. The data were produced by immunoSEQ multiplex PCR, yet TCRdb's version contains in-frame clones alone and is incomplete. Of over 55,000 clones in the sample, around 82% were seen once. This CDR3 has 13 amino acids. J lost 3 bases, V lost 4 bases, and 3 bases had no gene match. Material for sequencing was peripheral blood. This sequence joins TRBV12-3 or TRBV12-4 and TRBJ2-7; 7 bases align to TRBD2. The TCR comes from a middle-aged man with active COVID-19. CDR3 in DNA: TGTGCCAGCAGTTCTGGACTAGTCTACGAGCAGTACTTC. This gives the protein CASSSGLVYEQYF.